The clone carrying this TCR beta chain was picked up a small number of times. Its cognate antigen is unknown. These data come from a study of beta chain features in type 1 diabetes. Study summary: Healthy donors, compared against patients, showed similar age, gender and cell yields. Whole-study results and caveats: Researchers report that Type 1 diabetes patients had moderately but significantly shorter TCRB CDR3s across all four CD4+ subsets.

The sequenced template was cDNA made from the entire isolated RNA. Repertoires were generated with immunoSEQ multiplex PCR, while TCRdb's copy carries only in-frame clones and drops some. The sample contains 300,000 to 400,000 clones, around 12% of which appear only once. Germline-derived CDR1 and CDR2 are LNHDA and SQIVND (reference sequence). V was pared by 4 bases and J by 6 bases, with 18 bases between. The CDR3 sequence is 16 residues long. V is TRBV19 and J is TRBJ1-4, with TRBD1 as a possible D gene (6 bases). The source of this sequence is a man aged 18 to 29 in good health. Sequenced sample: naive CD4+ T cells from blood. CDR3 sequence: CASSTNSPTGYEKLFF. The CDR3 nucleotides are TGTGCCAGTAGTACCAACTCCCCGACAGGATATGAAAAACTGTTTTTT. Based on the CDR3 plus reference TRBV19 and TRBJ1-4, the full variable domain is DGGITQSPKYLFRKEGQNVTLSCEQNLNHDAMYWYRQDPGQGLRLIYYSQIVNDFQKGDIAEGYSVSREKKESFPLTVTSAQKNPTAFYLCASSTNSPTGYEKLFFGSGTQLSVL.